This T cell receptor (beta chain) emerged from a study of T cells in Graves' hyperthyroidism and ophthalmopathy (dated by TCRdb to the late 2010s). For the wider study: Peripheral blood samples were taken at initial diagnosis, before any treatment was given. To identify distinguishing TCR V-J signatures, a discovery cohort of around 100 patients was used, comprising 43 with Graves' ophthalmopathy and some 60 with stable Graves' hyperthyroidism. Prospective prediction of ophthalmopathy was tested in an independent validation cohort of some 20 hyperthyroidism patients and 17 patients who later progressed to ophthalmopathy. The roughly 100 discovery patients were randomly split 7:3 into training and test sets. In addition, the study compared T-cell repertoires in thyroid tissue and in blood from roughly 6 Graves' hyperthyroidism patients. Following sampling, methimazole starting at 30 mg daily was given to hyperthyroidism patients, and high-dose intravenous methylprednisolone was given to ophthalmopathy patients. The paper describes TCR Vbeta CDR3 sequencing of 135 peripheral blood samples, made up of under 50 ophthalmopathy patients, around 78 hyperthyroidism patients and 17 progressor patients.

Graves' hyperthyroidism was defined as stable when no progression to ophthalmopathy occurred over 18 months of follow-up. Hyperthyroidism patients were newly diagnosed, with disease duration under 2 months, and aged 18 to 65 years. The study excluded patients with uncontrolled infections, other autoimmune diseases, pregnancy or lactation. Diagnoses were established on the basis of clinical symptoms, serum thyroxine and TRAb, thyroid ultrasound, and orbital computed tomography. PBMCs were isolated from 8 to 10 ml of fresh peripheral blood by Ficoll-Paque density gradient centrifugation. Total RNA was extracted using Trizol reagent, and RNA quality was assessed on an Agilent 2100 Bioanalyzer. This clonotype was seen ten or more times. The antigen it binds to is not known. Per-base qualities were not stored, and no clone one base away is much larger. The TCR beta CDR3 regions were amplified from the RNA transcripts. The TCR CDR3 was subjected to a first round of RT-PCR using the HTBI primer set and the Qiagen OneStep RT-PCR kit. The libraries were constructed in a second round of multiplex PCR and then size-selected and purified. Libraries were sequenced paired-end with 100 bp reads on an Illumina HiSeq2000. The study's own analysis went as follows. Raw data were processed with SOAPnuke, discarding reads with adapters, uncalled bases, mean Phred below 15, or no exact constant-primer or identifier match. High-quality paired reads were merged using COPE v1.2.5, and each unique nucleotide sequence was defined as a clonotype. MiTCR v1.1 was used to align the clonotypes against IMGT TRBV, TRBD and TRBJ reference segments. The analysis was restricted to V-J combinations with a frequency above 0.0001, which together covered over 99% of the repertoires. The TCS score was defined as F50 (clonal expansion) divided by E x V (chaos), with BLOSUM62-based TCRdist calculated between CDR3 peptides within each V-J. Welch's t-statistics and random forest reduced 450 to 600 V-J features to about 13, which were used in a naive Bayes classifier (R e1071). The public reads were quality trimmed at Q25 with fastp and then assembled into clones with MiXCR by TCRdb, keeping productive beta chains. Identical CDR3 protein sequences are pooled into one entry, listed with their most common genes and DNA. TCRdb assigned the V and J calls; the authors' analysis was not used. This sample comprises 200,000 to 250,000 distinct CDR3 sequences, roughly a sixth of them detected only once. The top ten hold around 50% of the sample.

V drops 5 bases and J drops 5 bases, leaving 18 bases in between. The CDR3 goes from the cysteine to the phenylalanine over 14 residues. Only CDR3 DNA remains: 42 bases, in frame from the first base. Looking up the germline V gene (reference sequence) yields CDR1 DFQATT and CDR2 SNEGSKA. The paper's findings and limits, for the study overall: During validation, the model predicted progression to ophthalmopathy a median of around 6 months ahead of onset, with around 71% sensitivity and 72.22% specificity. No statistical method was used to fix the sample size in advance, and group allocation was not hidden from the investigators. In cross-validation, a model built on a 13 V-J signature told ophthalmopathy apart from stable hyperthyroidism with just under 90% sensitivity and about 81% specificity, and in testing the same model reached 80%/75%. Most expanded thyroid clonotypes (frequency above 0.001) were also detected in blood, a finding suggesting that blood repertoires may reflect thyroid immune responses.

The rearranged segments are TRBV20-1 and TRBJ1-1; the D segment cannot be called with confidence. The sequenced sample consisted of blood. The TCR originated in a man aged 50 to 59 with Graves' hyperthyroidism. CDR3 region: CSAPKADGDTEAFF. The DNA sequence reads TGCAGTGCTCCCAAGGCAGACGGGGATACTGAAGCTTTCTTT.